This TCR beta chain was identified during a study of T cells expressing NK-cell markers. At the level of the study: Repertoires of TCR beta were obtained from T cells sorted as CD3+CD56+NKG2C+, CD3+CD56+NKG2C- and CD3+CD56-NKG2C+.

The study, taken as a whole, reports: Each of six donors carried dominant NKG2C+ clonotypes accounting for about 1.0-8% of CD8+ T cells.

On this clonotype itself: The antigen is not known.

The TCR beta cDNA came from 5'RACE template switching with UMIs. With the 5' RACE reads reprocessed, TCRdb shows one record per CDR3 protein and no DNA. This sample's table reports 500,000 to 700,000 distinct CDR3 sequences. The CDR3 consists of 14 residues. Germline lookup yields CDR1 SGHVS and CDR2 FNYEAQ. The sample comprised blood T cells: a sorted CD56 or NKG2C T cell subset, CD4+ or CD8+ T cells, or bulk PBMC T cells (not recorded which). This rearrangement joins TRBV7-6 to TRBJ1-5. The TCR comes from a man younger than 35 in good health. The CDR3 spells CASSLSGTEEPQHF.